This T cell receptor beta chain stems from a study of T-cell memory formation after mild COVID-19. Study-wide results and limits: Clones shrinking between day 15 and 85 showed a balanced CD4/CD8 split, and those that grew later tilted toward CD4+.

Germline V gene lookup returns CDR1 SGHRS and CDR2 YFSETQ. This CDR3 contains 15 residues. V gave up 0 bases and J gave up 2 bases, with 9 bases separating them. This clonotype has only a few counts. Its antigen remains unidentified. 5'RACE with constant-segment primers yielded barcoded, UMI-tagged TCR alpha and TCR beta cDNA libraries. One entry per CDR3 protein, called by TCRdb with MiXCR from the 5' RACE reads. There are approximately 340,000 distinct CDR3 sequences in the sample; about a sixth occur only once, and approximately 20% lies in the top ten. Material: PBMCs or a T cell subset sorted from them (not recorded which). The clonotype originates from a man aged 18 to 30 who had mild COVID-19 (a few samples of this study predate the infection). Cell type and time point are not known. J is TRBJ1-5 and V is TRBV5-1; the D gene is possibly TRBD1 (6 bases). This CDR3 is CASSLEGGGNQPQHF. The DNA of the CDR3 is TGCGCCAGCAGCTTGGAGGGGGGTGGCAATCAGCCCCAGCATTTT.